These 30 T cell receptor beta chains came from one sample sequenced in a study of T-cell reconstitution after alpha-beta-depleted transplantation in children. As it was prepared, the TCRbeta library received unique molecular identifiers. MiXCR, applied by TCRdb to the PCR reads, yields one record per CDR3 protein. The table has roughly 160,000 distinct CDR3 sequences, 8.5% to 14% seen once. This specimen consisted of PBMCs, obtained before TCRalphabeta/CD19-depleted stem cell transplant. The receptors stem from a boy aged 2 to 10 with acute myeloid leukemia, due to receive a stem cell transplant.

Turning to this clonotype: A read error may account for a junction end that differs from germline. This sequence joins TRBV27 and TRBJ2-1; D unclear. This CDR3 region has 14 residues. Germline lookup yields CDR1 MNHEY and CDR2 SMNVEV (reference sequence). For the CDR3, the DNA is TGTGCCAGCAGTTTATCCAGCCCCTACATTGAGCAGTTCTTC. Amino acids: CASSLSSPYIEQFF.

This clonotype was counted many times. This sequence joins TRBV6-5 and TRBJ2-2; 9 nucleotides match TRBD2. The CDR3 sequence is 15 residues long. Trimming cost V 4 bases and J 3 bases; bases outside gene matches: 3. CDR1 and CDR2 (germline): MNHEY, SVGAGI. Here the CDR3 DNA reads TGTGCCAGCAGTTTTCTAGCGGGGCACACCGGGGAGCTGTTTTTT. Its translation: CASSFLAGHTGELFF.

In DNA, the CDR3 is TGTGCCAGCCGCGGCGGGGGACTAGCCCGACCCCCGTATTTT. Encoded protein: CASRGGGLARPPYF. The genes are TRBV2 and TRBJ2-3, with 9 bases matching TRBD2. Trimming took 8 bases from V and 14 from J; bases not matched to a gene: 17. The CDR3 is 14 amino acids. Germline loops: CDR1 SNHLY, CDR2 FYNNEI.

In its sample, this clonotype was seen many times. This rearrangement joins TRBV7-2 to TRBJ2-5; no clear D gene. Trimming cost V 2 bases and J 9 bases, with 13 bases left between them. Germline V gene lookup returns CDR1 SGHTA and CDR2 FQGNSA. This CDR3 region has 13 residues. CDR3 sequence: CASSLPRYSPQYF. DNA for the CDR3: TGTGCCAGCAGCTTACCGCGGTATTCGCCCCAGTACTTC.

Points on this clonotype: This may arise from a read error, as a much more abundant clone is one base away. V is TRBV2 and J is TRBJ1-2; D remains ambiguous. Germline V gene lookup returns CDR1 SNHLY and CDR2 FYNNEI. The CDR3 is 15 residues long. In DNA, the CDR3 is TGTGCCAGCAGTGAAGTTCCCACCGCCTTCTATGGCGACACCTTC. Translating gives CASSEVPTAFYGDTF.

This clonotype was observed at least ten times. The V call is TRBV7-2, the J call TRBJ1-1; tentative D call: TRBD1 (5 bases). Germline lookup yields CDR1 SGHTA and CDR2 FQGNSA. This CDR3 is 13 amino acids long. Trimming removed 2 bases at V and 5 bases at J, with 9 bases between. CDR3 in DNA: TGTGCCAGCAGCTTAAACTCAGGGACTGAAGCTTTCTTT. This gives the protein CASSLNSGTEAFF.

There are many counts of this clonotype. The rearrangement uses TRBV24-1 and TRBJ1-5; perhaps TRBD1 as D (5 bases). CDR1 and CDR2 from the germline V gene are KGHDR and SFDVKD. V was pared by 3 bases and J by 2 bases, with 10 bases between. This CDR3 contains 15 residues. The CDR3 DNA reads TGTGCCACCAGTGATAACACGGGGGGCAATCAGCCCCAGCATTTT. It is translated as CATSDNTGGNQPQHF.

This clonotype came up many times. The genes are TRBV28 and TRBJ1-2; no reliable D call. The CDR3 totals 15 residues. The germline V gene encodes CDR1 MDHEN and CDR2 SYDVKM. With 7 bases removed from V and 1 base from J, the gap between germline ends came to 16 bases. Here the CDR3 DNA reads TGTGCCAGCACTGGGAGTGTAGTGGGTAACTATGGCTACACCTTC. This sequence encodes CASTGSVVGNYGYTF.

The table lists this clonotype with many counts. V gene TRBV4-1 combines with J gene TRBJ2-3, with D possibly being TRBD2 (6 bases). V was clipped by 2 bases and J by 3 bases, with 15 bases between them. The CDR3 extends over 16 amino acids. CDR1 is MGHRA and CDR2 is YSYEKL in the germline V gene. For the CDR3, the DNA is TGCGCCAGCAGCCAATACCCAGGGAGGCGGACAGATACGCAGTATTTT. Amino acids: CASSQYPGRRTDTQYF.

This clonotype was recorded at least ten times. V usage is TRBV9 and J usage is TRBJ2-2, with 7 positions matching TRBD1. Germline V gene sequence: CDR1 SGDLS, CDR2 YYNGEE. Trimming took 3 bases from V and 4 from J; bases not matched to a gene: 6. The CDR3 totals 15 residues. The CDR3 sequence: CASSAGQRVTGELFF. DNA of the CDR3: TGTGCCAGCAGCGCGGGACAGAGGGTCACCGGGGAGCTGTTTTTT. Full variable domain (missing parts from reference TRBV9 and TRBJ2-2): DSGVTQTPKHLITATGQRVTLRCSPRSGDLSVYWYQQSLDQGLQFLIQYYNGEERAKGNILERFSAQQFPDLHSELNLSSLELGDSALYFCASSAGQRVTGELFFGEGSRLTVL.

This clonotype was recorded at least ten times. The V call is TRBV12-3 or TRBV12-4, the J call TRBJ1-6; 10 positions match TRBD1. The CDR3 spans 17 residues. V gave up 5 bases and J gave up 10 bases; unmatched junction bases: 14. The CDR3 here is CASSPKVPGTGESPLHF. CDR3 nucleotide sequence: TGTGCCAGCAGTCCTAAGGTCCCTGGGACAGGGGAATCACCCCTCCACTTT.

This clonotype was observed many times. The chain carries TRBV5-1 and TRBJ1-1, with a weak D call TRBD1 (6 bases). Germline V gene data show CDR1 as SGHRS and CDR2 as YFSETQ. Trimming removed 3 bases from V and 0 bases from J, with 24 bases in between. The CDR3 runs to 19 residues. CDR3 residues: CASSYKAGFRGEMNTEAFF. In DNA, the CDR3 is TGCGCCAGCAGCTACAAAGCAGGCTTCAGGGGAGAAATGAACACTGAAGCTTTCTTT.

This rearrangement joins TRBV20-1 to TRBJ2-3; TRBD1 is a possible D gene (6 bases). Trimming took off 4 bases at V and 3 bases at J, with 20 bases between the two ends. CDR1 is DFQATT, CDR2 SNEGSKA, per germline (reference sequence). The CDR3 is 16 amino acids. CDR3 nucleotides: TGCAGTGCTACTGCGCGAACAGGGTCAGTTACAGATACGCAGTATTTT. This sequence encodes CSATARTGSVTDTQYF.

Ten or more counts support this clonotype. The chain is built from TRBV2 and TRBJ1-5; D might be TRBD1 (6 bases). Trimming cost V 0 bases and J 5 bases, with 11 bases left between them. This CDR3 has 15 residues. CDR1 and CDR2 (germline): SNHLY, FYNNEI. CDR3 DNA sequence: TGTGCCAGCAGTGAAGCAACAGGGAGATATCAGCCCCAGCATTTT. Protein product: CASSEATGRYQPQHF.

With regard to this clonotype: Possible read error: a much larger clone is one base away. This chain connects TRBV7-8 to TRBJ2-3; D possibly corresponds to TRBD2 (6 bases). This CDR3 region has 14 residues. Germline V gene lookup returns CDR1 SGHVS and CDR2 FQNEAQ. CDR3 sequence reads: CASSPTSPTDTQSF. In nucleotides, the CDR3 is TGTGCCAGCAGCCCGACTAGTCCGACAGATACGCAGTCTTTT.

This clonotype came up many times. CDR3 nucleotide sequence: TGTGCCAGCAGTTTTCCCGGACTGTCGTACAATGAGCAGTTCTTC. It translates to CASSFPGLSYNEQFF. V gene TRBV27 combines with J gene TRBJ2-1; a possible D gene is TRBD2 (5 bases). Trimming shortened V by 3 bases and J by 4 bases, and 13 bases separated the two germline ends. From germline, CDR1 is MNHEY and CDR2 SMNVEV (reference sequence). The CDR3 contains 15 residues.

This clonotype came up many times. The V gene is TRBV27, the J gene TRBJ1-6; 8 bases align to TRBD1. The V gene end was trimmed by 7 bases and the J gene end by 4 bases; junction bases not matched to a gene: 6. The CDR3 is 15 amino acids. Germline V gene data show CDR1 as MNHEY and CDR2 as SMNVEV (reference sequence). This CDR3 is CASNLGQGYNSPLHF. The DNA for the CDR3 is TGTGCCAGCAACCTAGGACAGGGTTATAATTCACCCCTCCACTTT.

In its sample, this clonotype was seen many times. V gene TRBV2 combines with J gene TRBJ2-2, with a weak D call TRBD2 (6 bases). V lost 5 bases, J lost 6 bases, and 19 bases lay in between. Germline V CDR1 and CDR2: SNHLY, FYNNEI. This CDR3 has 16 residues. CDR3 amino acids: CASSLTLDYAAGELFF. The CDR3 DNA reads as TGTGCCAGCAGTCTTACGTTGGACTATGCCGCCGGGGAGCTGTTTTTT.

This clonotype was seen at least ten times. The V call is TRBV12-3 or TRBV12-4, the J call TRBJ1-4; 10 nucleotides line up with TRBD1. CDR3 length equals 15 residues. V was pared by 5 bases and J by 4 bases, with 4 bases of the junction left unmatched. CDR3 region: CASSRDRGSNEKLFF. The CDR3 DNA reads TGTGCCAGCAGTCGGGACAGGGGAAGTAATGAAAAACTGTTTTTT.

There are many counts of this clonotype. The chain has TRBV12-3 or TRBV12-4 and TRBJ2-1; possible D gene TRBD1, 6 bases. The V and J ends lost 5 bases and 2 bases respectively, with 10 bases between them. There are 14 residues in the CDR3. The CDR3 loop reads CASSTTGTYNEQFF. The CDR3 coding sequence is TGTGCCAGCAGTACGACAGGTACCTACAATGAGCAGTTCTTC.

This clonotype is medium-sized (0.01 to 0.1%) within its sample. This chain connects TRBV20-1 to TRBJ2-3, with TRBD2 identical over 10 bases. Germline V gene data show CDR1 as DFQATT and CDR2 as SNEGSKA (reference sequence). The CDR3 has 17 amino acids. J lost 2 bases, V lost 4 bases, and 12 bases had no gene match. The CDR3 DNA follows: TGCAGTGCTATGTCCCCTAGCGGGGGAGCCCCCACAGATACGCAGTATTTT. Its protein is CSAMSPSGGAPTDTQYF.

Many counts were recorded for this clonotype. This sequence joins TRBV18 and TRBJ1-1, with D uncertain. In germline, CDR1 is KGHSH, CDR2 LQKENI. CDR3 length equals 12 residues. Trimming shortened V by 3 bases and J by 5 bases, and 7 bases separated the two germline ends. DNA for the CDR3: TGTGCCAGCTCACCCGGGGAAACTGAAGCTTTCTTT. It encodes CASSPGETEAFF.

This clonotype has a handful of counts. J is TRBJ2-7 and V is TRBV4-2, with 8 positions matching TRBD2. The CDR3 is 16 amino acids. CDR1 is LGHNA, CDR2 YNFKEQ, per germline. CDR3 sequence (DNA): TGTCCCAGCAGCCAAGATGTCGGGGGGGCTCCCTACGAGCAGTACGTC. Its protein product is CPSSQDVGGAPYEQYV.

This clonotype was detected a few times. V is TRBV6-2 or TRBV6-3 and J is TRBJ1-6; TRBD1 might be the D (5 bases). Deletions cut 5 bases from V and 8 bases from J, with 22 bases between. Germline V CDR1 and CDR2: MNHEY, SVGEGT. This CDR3 is 17 amino acids long. The CDR3 sequence: CASSLLSPTASYSPLHF. CDR3 in DNA: TGTGCCAGCAGTCTCCTATCTCCGACAGCGAGTTATTCACCCCTCCACTTT.

This clonotype came up many times. V usage is TRBV3-1 and J usage is TRBJ1-5, with D possibly matching TRBD1 (6 bases). V shed 0 bases and J shed 3 bases, with 9 bases lying between them. CDR1 is LGHDT and CDR2 is YNNKEL in the germline V gene (reference sequence). This CDR3 region has 15 residues. The CDR3 loop reads CASSQEQGFNQPQHF. The CDR3 DNA is TGTGCCAGCAGCCAAGAACAGGGATTCAATCAGCCCCAGCATTTT.

This clonotype occurred a few times. This chain connects TRBV3-1 to TRBJ2-1; a possible D gene is TRBD2 (7 bases). Germline-derived CDR1 and CDR2 are LGHDT and YNNKEL (reference sequence). V was shortened by 1 base and J by 7 bases, with 14 bases between the two germline ends. The CDR3 loop spans 15 amino acids. The CDR3 region is CASSQAGGWGNEQFF. The CDR3 bases are TGTGCCAGCAGCCAAGCGGGGGGCTGGGGGAATGAGCAGTTCTTC.

In this sample, this clonotype turned up many times. V usage is TRBV12-3 or TRBV12-4 and J usage is TRBJ1-5, with 9 bases lining up with TRBD1. This CDR3 region has 15 residues. V was pared by 5 bases and J by 1 base, with 3 bases of the junction left unmatched. CDR3 coding DNA: TGTGCCAGCAGTCTACAGGGGGCGAGCAATCAGCCCCAGCATTTT. This encodes CASSLQGASNQPQHF.

This clonotype has just a few counts. The chain combines TRBV19 with TRBJ2-1, with D perhaps TRBD1 or TRBD2 (5 bases each). Germline values: CDR1 LNHDA, CDR2 SQIVND (reference sequence). Trimming shortened V by 0 bases and J by 5 bases, and 17 bases separated the two germline ends. The length of the CDR3 is 17 residues. CDR3 loop: CASSIESAQGDDNEQFF. The CDR3 DNA reads TGTGCCAGTAGTATAGAGTCGGCGCAGGGAGACGACAATGAGCAGTTCTTC.

About this clonotype: Since a much larger clone is just one base distant, this may be a read error. DNA of the CDR3: TGCGCCAGCACCCGACTGGGACAGGGGAACACCGGGGAGCTGTTTTTT. It specifies CASTRLGQGNTGELFF. The rearrangement joins TRBV5-1 to TRBJ2-2; TRBD1 aligns across 9 bases. This CDR3 spans 16 amino acids. V was pared by 6 bases and J by 1 base, with 7 bases of the junction left unmatched. The germline CDR1 and CDR2 sequences are SGHRS and YFSETQ. Looking up the rest from reference TRBV5-1 and TRBJ2-2 gives the full variable domain: KAGVTQTPRYLIKTRGQQVTLSCSPISGHRSVSWYQQTPGQGLQFLFEYFSETQRNKGNFPGRFSGRQFSNSRSEMNVSTLELGDSALYLCASTRLGQGNTGELFFGEGSRLTVL.

In this sample, this clonotype turned up many times. V gene TRBV20-1 combines with J gene TRBJ2-3, with D perhaps TRBD2 (6 bases). Germline CDR1 DFQATT, CDR2 SNEGSKA (reference sequence). The CDR3 sequence is 12 residues long. V was clipped by 1 base and J by 6 bases, with 8 bases between them. The CDR3 region has the DNA TGCAGTGCTAGAGGACTAGTCGATACGCAGTATTTT. Protein sequence: CSARGLVDTQYF.